A single sample is the source of the 17 T cell receptor beta chains below, sequenced in a study of shared clonotypes between healthy human individuals. Assay used: immunoSEQ multiplex PCR; TCRdb lists only in-frame clones, some missing. The sample yields 1.4 million or so clones, around 98.5% seen once. Sequencing input: naive CD4+ T cells sorted from blood. Subset meaning: CD45RA+ positively selected. These receptors all come from a man aged 30 to 45 in good health.

The chain has TRBV29-1 and TRBJ2-3; 8 nucleotides align to TRBD1. The V and J ends lost 7 bases and 2 bases, in that order; junction bases with no gene match: 8. Germline-derived CDR1 and CDR2 are SQVTM and ANQGSEA. This CDR3 spans 14 amino acids. The CDR3 coding sequence is TGCAGCGCGCGACCGGGACAGGTCACAGATACGCAGTATTTT. This gives the protein CSARPGQVTDTQYF.

The chain joins TRBV7-2 to TRBJ2-7, with TRBD1 identical over 9 bases. V was pared by 5 bases and J by 3 bases, with 8 bases of the junction left unmatched. The CDR3 has 15 residues. Germline-derived CDR1 and CDR2 are SGHTA and FQGNSA. The CDR3 bases are TGTGCCAGCAGCGTGAGCCGGGACAGGGTCTACGAGCAGTACTTC. It specifies CASSVSRDRVYEQYF.

Written as DNA, the CDR3 is TGCGCCAGCAGTATTGGTGGGCAGCCCTACGAGCAGTACTTC. As protein: CASSIGGQPYEQYF. J is TRBJ2-7 and V is TRBV5-1; D unresolved. Deletions cut 5 bases from V and 2 bases from J, with 14 bases between. Germline V CDR1 and CDR2: SGHRS, YFSETQ. The CDR3 spans 14 residues.

The V gene is TRBV5-1, the J gene TRBJ1-1, with D possibly being TRBD1 (5 bases). The V gene lost 4 bases and the J gene lost 5 bases, with 12 bases spanning the gap. Germline CDR1 SGHRS, CDR2 YFSETQ. The CDR3 covers 13 residues. The CDR3: CASSPAGGTEAFF. CDR3 DNA sequence: TGCGCCAGCAGCCCGGCCGGGGGAACTGAAGCTTTCTTT.

CDR3 sequence (DNA): TGTGCCAGCGGAAAACAGGGGCGGGGTGAGCAGTACTTC. Residues: CASGKQGRGEQYF. The chain joins TRBV6-5 to TRBJ2-7; possibly TRBD1 for D (7 bases). There are 13 residues in the CDR3. Germline V gene lookup returns CDR1 MNHEY and CDR2 SVGAGI. Deletions cut 8 bases from V and 7 bases from J, with 18 bases between.

The rearrangement uses TRBV27 and TRBJ1-1, with TRBD1 as a possible D gene (6 bases). The CDR3 has 16 residues. Per germline, CDR1 MNHEY and CDR2 SMNVEV (reference sequence). V lost 7 bases and J lost 1, with 19 bases in between. The CDR3 nucleotides read TGTGCCAGCACCGCTACCGGGGGCGGGCAGAACACTGAAGCTTTCTTT. Its translation: CASTATGGGQNTEAFF.

The chain employs TRBV19 and TRBJ2-5; TRBD1 or TRBD2 may be the D gene (6 bases each). The CDR3 spans 14 residues. Germline-derived CDR1 and CDR2 are LNHDA and SQIVND (reference sequence). V dropped 9 bases and J dropped 13 bases, with 27 bases sitting between them. CDR3 protein: CASQYLRGETKLYF. The CDR3, as DNA: TGTGCCAGCCAGTACTTAAGGGGGGAGACGAAGCTGTACTTC.

V and J are TRBV21-1 and TRBJ2-2; the D call in the table, TRBD1, was not verified against the DNA. TRBV21-1 represents a pseudogene. The CDR3 runs 18 residues. The CDR3 sequence is CADLGTGERATNTGELFF. CDR3 in DNA: TGTGCCGACCTCGGAACAGGAGAAAGGGCCACGAACACCGGGGAGCTGTTTTTT.

This clone was seen a single time. The chain couples TRBV14 to TRBJ1-1; 7 nucleotides line up with TRBD1. The CDR3 runs 16 residues. The germline V gene encodes CDR1 SGHDN and CDR2 FVKESK. Losses at the gene ends were 0 bases for V and 5 bases for J; bases not matched to a gene: 9. The CDR3 sequence is CASSQDLGAGGTEAFF. The DNA of the CDR3 is TGTGCCAGCAGCCAAGATTTGGGCGCAGGGGGTACTGAAGCTTTCTTT.

Details on this clone: Within the sample, other DNA sequences also encode this same CDR3. The CDR3 region is CASSLTGPNTGELFF. CDR3 DNA: TGTGCCAGCAGCTTAACCGGTCCGAACACCGGGGAGCTGTTTTTT. V gene TRBV7-2 combines with J gene TRBJ2-2; no clear D. The CDR3 runs to 15 residues. V was pared by 2 bases and J by 0 bases, with 7 bases between. CDR1 is SGHTA, CDR2 FQGNSA, per germline.

The chain carries TRBV5-1 and TRBJ1-5, with TRBD1 matching over 7 bases. Germline trimming cut 0 bases from V and 4 bases from J; bases unmatched to any gene: 7. The length of the CDR3 is 16 residues. Germline CDR1 reads SGHRS; CDR2 reads YFSETQ. CDR3: CASSLGGQSGNQPQHF. The DNA of the CDR3 is TGCGCCAGCAGCTTGGGGGGACAGTCGGGAAATCAGCCCCAGCATTTT. Based on the CDR3 plus reference TRBV5-1 and TRBJ1-5, the full variable domain is KAGVTQTPRYLIKTRGQQVTLSCSPISGHRSVSWYQQTPGQGLQFLFEYFSETQRNKGNFPGRFSGRQFSNSRSEMNVSTLELGDSALYLCASSLGGQSGNQPQHFGDGTRLSIL.

The rearrangement links TRBV29-1 to TRBJ2-1, with D uncertain. Germline V gene sequence: CDR1 SQVTM, CDR2 ANQGSEA. The CDR3 length is 15 residues. Trimming shortened V by 4 bases and J by 0 bases, and 13 bases separated the two germline ends. CDR3 amino acids: CSVVPQLSSYNEQFF. DNA of the CDR3: TGCAGCGTTGTCCCTCAGCTTAGCTCCTACAATGAGCAGTTCTTC.

The chain has TRBV7-8 and TRBJ2-7, with 8 bases identical to TRBD1. Trimming at V came to 2 bases and at J to 0 bases, leaving 6 bases not matched to a gene. The germline V gene encodes CDR1 SGHVS and CDR2 FQNEAQ. The CDR3 loop spans 16 amino acids. The CDR3 protein is CASSLIGTGASYEQYF. The CDR3 nucleotides read TGTGCCAGCAGCTTAATAGGGACAGGCGCCTCCTACGAGCAGTACTTC. The full variable domain, rest sourced from reference TRBV7-8 and TRBJ2-7, is GAGVSQSPRYKVAKRGQDVALRCDPISGHVSLFWYQQALGQGPEFLTYFQNEAQLDKSGLPSDRFFAERPEGSVSTLKIQRTQQEDSAVYLCASSLIGTGASYEQYFGPGTRLTVT.

This rearrangement joins TRBV5-1 to TRBJ2-5, with 8 bases lining up with TRBD2. Germline V gives CDR1 SGHRS, CDR2 YFSETQ. The CDR3 is 17 residues long. After removal of 0 bases from V and 7 bases from J, the junction contained 14 bases not matched to a gene. For the CDR3, the DNA is TGCGCCAGCAGCTTGGTGGGTAGCGGGATGTCGGCCGGGACCCAGTACTTC. Protein sequence: CASSLVGSGMSAGTQYF.

The chain employs TRBV6-5 and TRBJ2-5; D might be TRBD1 or TRBD2, each matching 6 bases. The CDR3 covers 15 residues. Germline V gene lookup returns CDR1 MNHEY and CDR2 SVGAGI. The ends were cut back, 2 bases at V and 5 bases at J, with 15 bases in the middle. The CDR3: CASSYVPGAWETQYF. The CDR3 coding sequence is TGTGCCAGCAGTTACGTTCCGGGGGCATGGGAGACCCAGTACTTC.

This clone occurred once. CDR3 nucleotides: TGTGCCAGCAGCCAAGACGGAATTAGCGGGACTCACACCGGGGAGCTGTTTTTT. This translates into CASSQDGISGTHTGELFF. The chain uses TRBV7-9 and TRBJ2-2; 8 bases fit TRBD2. Looked up from germline, CDR1 is SEHNR and CDR2 is FQNEAQ (reference sequence). J lost 3 bases, V lost 5 bases, and 14 bases had no gene match. The CDR3 consists of 18 residues. The full variable domain, rest sourced from reference TRBV7-9 and TRBJ2-2, is DTGVSQNPRHKITKRGQNVTFRCDPISEHNRLYWYRQTLGQGPEFLTYFQNEAQLEKSRLLSDRFSAERPKGSFSTLEIQRTEQGDSAMYLCASSQDGISGTHTGELFFGEGSRLTVL.

V usage is TRBV5-1 and J usage is TRBJ2-1; 8 bases fit TRBD1. CDR3 size: 15 residues. The germline gives CDR1 SGHRS, CDR2 YFSETQ. J lost 0 bases, V lost 4 bases, and 3 bases had no gene match. Here the CDR3 reads CASSRQGSSYNEQFF. CDR3 coding DNA: TGCGCCAGCAGCCGACAGGGGAGCTCCTACAATGAGCAGTTCTTC.